This TCR beta chain is drawn from a study of CD8+ T cells in alopecia areata. CDR3 size: 16 residues. From germline, CDR1 is SEHNR and CDR2 FQNEAQ (reference sequence). After removal of 5 bases from V and 4 bases from J, the junction contained 11 bases not matched to a gene. In each case, RNA was isolated and then reverse transcribed into cDNA as the sequencing template. Sequencing was performed with immunoSEQ multiplex PCR; in TCRdb, only in-frame clones are kept and a portion is missing. The sample lists about 110,000 clones, 59% occurring once. The receptor was derived from a human donor in good health. The specimen sequenced was CD8+ T cells sorted from blood. The J gene is TRBJ1-2, the V gene TRBV7-9, with 9 bases identical to TRBD1. CDR3 amino acids: CASSAQPGQGAYGYTF. DNA for the CDR3: TGTGCCAGCAGCGCACAACCGGGACAGGGTGCCTATGGCTACACCTTC.